A single sample gave rise to the 30 T cell receptor beta chains below, sequenced in a study of CD8+ T cells in alopecia areata. Noted treatment: oral pan-JAK inhibitor, 5-10 mg twice daily. The authors extracted RNA and reverse transcribed it into cDNA as the sequencing template. Sequenced by immunoSEQ multiplex PCR; TCRdb stores in-frame clones only, minus some. The sample shows under 250,000 clones, approximately 67% of them seen only once. The sample in question was CD4+ T cells sorted from blood, obtained between weeks 43 and 45, from a patient treated with tofacitinib. The source of these receptors is a human donor with alopecia areata.

The chain recombines TRBV28 with TRBJ1-2; unclear D gene. The CDR3 runs 15 residues. Germline V CDR1 and CDR2: MDHEN, SYDVKM. The V and J ends lost 8 bases and 2 bases respectively, with 18 bases between them. The CDR3 DNA follows: TGTGCCAGCGTTAGATATGCGGGATCCAACTATGGCTACACCTTC. It is translated as CASVRYAGSNYGYTF.

CDR3 in amino acids: CSAWVRVGEQFF. For the CDR3, the DNA is TGCAGCGCGTGGGTTCGAGTTGGTGAGCAGTTCTTC. The rearrangement uses TRBV29-1 and TRBJ2-1; D call uncertain. Trimming stripped 7 bases from V and 9 bases from J, with 16 bases between. Germline CDR1 is SQVTM and CDR2 is ANQGSEA. The CDR3 covers 12 residues.

This clone was found once. The chain links TRBV6-5 to TRBJ1-1, with a weak D call TRBD1 (6 bases). V lost 4 bases to trimming and J lost 5 bases, with 17 bases between them. Germline V gene sequence: CDR1 MNHEY, CDR2 SVGAGI. The CDR3 is made up of 15 amino acids. CDR3 region: CASSSPPRGLTEAFF. CDR3 DNA sequence: TGTGCCAGCAGTTCCCCCCCCAGGGGCTTGACTGAAGCTTTCTTT.

The chain combines TRBV7-2 with TRBJ1-6, with a weak D call TRBD1 (6 bases). This CDR3 region has 15 residues. Per germline, CDR1 SGHTA and CDR2 FQGNSA. Between the trimmed V and J ends, which lost 5 bases and 1 base, there was a span of 9 bases. The CDR3 DNA sequence: TGTGCCAGCAGCCGAGGGGGGTCCTATAATTCACCCCTCCACTTT. This translates into CASSRGGSYNSPLHF. Combining the CDR3 with reference TRBV7-2 and TRBJ1-6 gives the whole variable domain GAGVSQSPSNKVTEKGKDVELRCDPISGHTALYWYRQSLGQGLEFLIYFQGNSAPDKSGLPSDRFSAERTGGSVSTLTIQRTQQEDSAVYLCASSRGGSYNSPLHFGNGTRLTVT.

The chain is built from TRBV2 and TRBJ2-5, with D uncertain. The CDR3 has 14 amino acids. The germline V gene has CDR1 SNHLY and CDR2 FYNNEI. V dropped 7 bases and J dropped 4 bases, with 16 bases sitting between them. The CDR3 nucleotides are TGTGCCAGCAACCAAGGCATTAGTCCAGAGACCCAGTACTTC. Protein sequence: CASNQGISPETQYF.

This rearrangement joins TRBV29-1 to TRBJ1-1; D ambiguous. V dropped 7 bases and J dropped 0 bases, with 12 bases sitting between them. The germline V gene has CDR1 SQVTM and CDR2 ANQGSEA. The length of the CDR3 is 13 residues. The CDR3 region has the DNA TGCAGCGGATACAGTCCCCTGAACACTGAAGCTTTCTTT. Amino acid sequence: CSGYSPLNTEAFF.

CDR3 DNA sequence: TGTGCCAGCAGCTTTACCCAGGGGAAGTTTGCTGAAGCTTTCTTT. This sequence encodes CASSFTQGKFAEAFF. This chain uses TRBV7-9 with TRBJ1-1, with a possible D match to TRBD1 (6 bases). V was trimmed by 3 bases and J by 6 bases, leaving 17 bases between them. The CDR3 consists of 15 residues. Looked up from germline, CDR1 is SEHNR and CDR2 is FQNEAQ (reference sequence). Looking up the rest from reference TRBV7-9 and TRBJ1-1 gives the full variable domain: DTGVSQNPRHKITKRGQNVTFRCDPISEHNRLYWYRQTLGQGPEFLTYFQNEAQLEKSRLLSDRFSAERPKGSFSTLEIQRTEQGDSAMYLCASSFTQGKFAEAFFGQGTRLTVV.

The J gene is TRBJ1-5, the V gene TRBV28; TRBD1 might be the D (6 bases). The CDR3 is made up of 15 amino acids. Per the germline V gene, CDR1 is MDHEN and CDR2 is SYDVKM. Trimming cost V 3 bases and J 0 bases, with 9 bases left between them. The DNA for the CDR3 is TGTGCCAGCAGTTTGACAGGAGATAGCAATCAGCCCCAGCATTTT. This translates into CASSLTGDSNQPQHF.

The chain couples TRBV5-1 to TRBJ2-2, with TRBD1 matching 9 bases. This CDR3 spans 17 amino acids. With 1 base clipped from V and 2 bases from J, the junction kept 6 bases outside the gene matches. Per germline, CDR1 SGHRS and CDR2 YFSETQ. CDR3 DNA sequence: TGCGCCAGCAGCTTGACCTGGGACAGGGCCAACACCGGGGAGCTGTTTTTT. Amino acid sequence: CASSLTWDRANTGELFF.

The genes are TRBV4-3 and TRBJ1-2; 7 bases line up with TRBD1. Trimming cost V 0 bases and J 5 bases; bases outside gene matches: 12. The germline CDR1 and CDR2 sequences are LGHNA and YSLEER. CDR3 length: 17 amino acids. The CDR3 bases are TGCGCCAGCAGCCAAGATCAGGGGACAGTATCGTGGTATGGCTACACCTTC. Its translation is CASSQDQGTVSWYGYTF.

This clone was seen more than once but under ten times. At the DNA level, this CDR3 is encoded by other sequences in the same sample as well. The CDR3 spells CAWMNRDNEKLFF. CDR3 nucleotide sequence: TGTGCCTGGATGAACAGAGATAATGAAAAACTGTTTTTT. The chain is built from TRBV30 and TRBJ1-4; D call uncertain. The CDR3 runs to 13 residues. Germline CDR1 reads GTSNPN; CDR2 reads SVGIG (reference sequence). The V end was cut by 4 bases, the J end by 4 bases, with 10 bases between.

This clone has just a few counts. The chain recombines TRBV11-2 with TRBJ2-2; D remains ambiguous. The CDR3 runs to 16 residues. The germline gives CDR1 SGHAT, CDR2 FQNNGV. V lost 3 bases to trimming and J lost 0 bases, with 11 bases between them. Here the CDR3 reads CASSFGRLSNTGELFF. CDR3 DNA: TGTGCCAGCAGCTTTGGGCGTCTGTCGAACACCGGGGAGCTGTTTTTT.

CDR3 in amino acids: CASSQESGGRDIQYF. The CDR3 nucleotides are TGCGCCAGCAGCCAAGAGTCCGGGGGTCGGGACATTCAGTACTTC. This chain joins TRBV4-3 and TRBJ2-4, with D possibly TRBD2 on 6 matching bases. CDR3 length: 15 residues. Germline CDR1 is LGHNA and CDR2 is YSLEER. Trimming shortened V by 0 bases and J by 8 bases, and 14 bases separated the two germline ends.

This chain connects TRBV29-1 to TRBJ1-4; D perhaps matches TRBD1 (6 bases). There are 15 residues in the CDR3. Germline V lookup: CDR1 SQVTM, CDR2 ANQGSEA. V lost 2 bases to trimming and J lost 7 bases, with 17 bases between them. CDR3 sequence: CSVEIPRGTGEKLFF. The CDR3 DNA reads TGCAGCGTTGAAATTCCCAGGGGCACTGGTGAAAAACTGTTTTTT.

This clone was counted between two and nine times. The rearrangement uses TRBV29-1 and TRBJ1-2; no clear D. The CDR3 totals 11 residues. The germline V gene encodes CDR1 SQVTM and CDR2 ANQGSEA. V was pared by 5 bases and J by 6 bases, with 10 bases between. The CDR3 DNA sequence: TGCAGCGTTAGGGAAGCTAATGGCTACACCTTC. This codes for CSVREANGYTF.

The J gene is TRBJ2-7, the V gene TRBV7-9; D is possibly TRBD1 or TRBD2 (5 bases each). This CDR3 has 15 residues. CDR1 and CDR2 (germline): SEHNR, FQNEAQ (reference sequence). The ends were cut back, 4 bases at V and 3 bases at J, with 16 bases in the middle. CDR3 residues: CASSYPGAGYYEQYF. The CDR3, as DNA: TGTGCCAGCAGCTACCCCGGGGCAGGTTACTACGAGCAGTACTTC.

The rearrangement joins TRBV25-1 to TRBJ2-1; D is ambiguous. Germline assignment: CDR1 MGHDK and CDR2 SYGVNS. The CDR3 is made up of 11 amino acids. V was shortened by 6 bases and J by 7 bases, with 7 bases between the two germline ends. This CDR3 reads CASRALNEQFF. As DNA, the CDR3 is TGTGCCAGCAGGGCACTGAATGAGCAGTTCTTC.

As for this clone: Other nucleotide sequences from this sample produce the same CDR3. V and J are TRBV29-1 and TRBJ2-5, with D possibly matching TRBD1 (5 bases). CDR3 length equals 11 residues. V lost 7 bases to trimming and J lost 2 bases, with 8 bases between them. Germline assignment: CDR1 SQVTM and CDR2 ANQGSEA. In DNA form, the CDR3 reads TGCAGCGGTAGACAGCAAGAGACCCAGTACTTC. Translation gives CSGRQQETQYF.

CDR3 in amino acids: CSVEDYVGVGNEQFF. CDR3 nucleotides: TGCAGCGTTGAAGATTATGTGGGCGTTGGCAATGAGCAGTTCTTC. The rearrangement links TRBV29-1 to TRBJ2-1, with no clear D. V was cut by 0 bases and J by 6 bases, with 15 bases left in between. The germline V gene encodes CDR1 SQVTM and CDR2 ANQGSEA. This CDR3 spans 15 amino acids.

The chain uses TRBV7-2 and TRBJ2-2; TRBD1 aligns across 9 bases. CDR1 is SGHTA and CDR2 is FQGNSA in the germline V gene. Losses at the gene ends were 7 bases for V and 8 bases for J; bases not matched to a gene: 8. This CDR3 comprises 14 residues. This CDR3 reads CASTSTGGPGELFF. DNA of the CDR3: TGTGCCAGCACATCCACAGGGGGCCCTGGGGAGCTGTTTTTT.

V usage is TRBV29-1 and J usage is TRBJ1-2; perhaps TRBD1 as D (6 bases). Per the germline V gene, CDR1 is SQVTM and CDR2 is ANQGSEA. V was clipped by 7 bases and J by 0 bases, with 12 bases between them. The CDR3 contains 13 residues. CDR3 sequence reads: CSASKGANYGYTF. The CDR3 DNA reads as TGCAGCGCAAGTAAGGGGGCTAACTATGGCTACACCTTC.

This clone was seen a handful of times. This CDR3 is also generated by other DNA sequences in the sample. This CDR3 is CASSGMNTEAFF. The CDR3 nucleotides are TGTGCCAGTAGTGGAATGAACACTGAAGCTTTCTTT. The chain has TRBV19 and TRBJ1-1; D uncertain. Germline CDR1 LNHDA, CDR2 SQIVND (reference sequence). Trimming left V 5 bases short and J 0 bases short, with 4 bases between. The CDR3 totals 12 residues.

The chain recombines TRBV30 with TRBJ1-2; 7 nucleotides align to TRBD1. Germline trimming cut 2 bases from V and 0 bases from J; bases unmatched to any gene: 15. The CDR3 has 18 residues. Germline CDR1 reads GTSNPN; CDR2 reads SVGIG (reference sequence). The DNA of the CDR3 is TGTGCCTGGAGTCCTAAGGGACAGACATCAGCTTCTAACTATGGCTACACCTTC. Its protein product is CAWSPKGQTSASNYGYTF. The entire variable domain, with the rest obtained from reference TRBV30 and TRBJ1-2, is as follows: SQTIHQWPATLVQPVGSPLSLECTVEGTSNPNLYWYRQAAGRGLQLLFYSVGIGQISSEVPQNLSASRPQDRQFILSSKKLLLSDSGFYLCAWSPKGQTSASNYGYTFGSGTRLTVV.

This clone was found a few times. This sequence joins TRBV14 and TRBJ2-3; D call uncertain. The ends were cut back, 3 bases at V and 0 bases at J, with 10 bases in the middle. The V gene's germline CDR1 is SGHDN and CDR2 FVKESK. This CDR3 is built from 15 residues. The CDR3 protein is CASSQRLFSTDTQYF. In DNA form, the CDR3 reads TGTGCCAGCAGCCAGCGACTGTTTAGCACAGATACGCAGTATTTT. Full variable domain (rest looked up from reference TRBV14 and TRBJ2-3): EAGVTQFPSHSVIEKGQTVTLRCDPISGHDNLYWYRRVMGKEIKFLLHFVKESKQDESGMPNNRFLAERTGGTYSTLKVQPAELEDSGVYFCASSQRLFSTDTQYFGPGTRLTVL.

In nucleotides, the CDR3 is TGCGCCAGCAGCCCGCGGACTAGCGAAGAGACCCAGTACTTC. Its translation is CASSPRTSEETQYF. The chain is built from TRBV5-1 and TRBJ2-5; 9 bases line up with TRBD2. Germline CDR1 SGHRS, CDR2 YFSETQ. The CDR3 is 14 amino acids. The ends lost 4 bases at V and 3 bases at J; junction bases unmatched: 4.

The chain combines TRBV14 with TRBJ2-6, with D perhaps TRBD2 (6 bases). Trimming stripped 5 bases from V and 2 bases from J, with 16 bases between. This CDR3 has 17 residues. CDR1 is SGHDN and CDR2 is FVKESK in the germline V gene. The chain's CDR3 is CASSGVEGFAGANVLTF. The CDR3 DNA is TGTGCCAGCAGCGGTGTGGAGGGATTCGCTGGGGCCAACGTCCTGACTTTC.

This clone was picked up a small number of times. The genes are TRBV2 and TRBJ2-7; 7 positions agree with TRBD2. The germline CDR1 and CDR2 sequences are SNHLY and FYNNEI. CDR3 length: 15 residues. Germline trimming cut 10 bases from V and 4 bases from J; bases unmatched to any gene: 16. CDR3 coding DNA: TGTGCCACCCGGCGCGGGCGGGGGAGCCCATACGAGCAGTACTTC. Its protein is CATRRGRGSPYEQYF.

This sequence joins TRBV27 and TRBJ2-5; possibly TRBD1 for D (5 bases). Trimming cost V 10 bases and J 2 bases, with 20 bases left between them. Germline V gives CDR1 MNHEY, CDR2 SMNVEV (reference sequence). This CDR3 has 15 amino acids. CDR3 nucleotide sequence: TGTGCCACTTCACCCAGGGTAGGGCGACAAGAGACCCAGTACTTC. Translation: CATSPRVGRQETQYF.

This clone was detected a few times. The rearrangement uses TRBV29-1 and TRBJ1-1; no clear D gene. Trimming removed 7 bases at V and 9 bases at J, with 12 bases between. Germline values: CDR1 SQVTM, CDR2 ANQGSEA. The CDR3 is made up of 10 amino acids. For the CDR3, the DNA is TGCAGCGCAATTGACCGAAAAGCTTTCTTT. Amino acid sequence: CSAIDRKAFF. The variable domain in full, with the rest retrieved from reference TRBV29-1 and TRBJ1-1, is SAVISQKPSRDICQRGTSLTIQCQVDSQVTMMFWYRQQPGQSLTLIATANQGSEATYESGFVIDKFPISRPNLTFSTLTVSNMSPEDSSIYLCSAIDRKAFFGQGTRLTVV.

The chain carries TRBV11-2 and TRBJ2-7; TRBD1 matches 7 bases. Germline V gene data show CDR1 as SGHAT and CDR2 as FQNNGV. The CDR3 covers 14 residues. J lost 3 bases, V lost 4 bases, and 6 bases had no gene match. The CDR3 DNA is TGTGCCAGCAGCTCGCCGACAGGGATCTACGAGCAGTACTTC. This codes for CASSSPTGIYEQYF.